Following are 9 T cell receptor beta chains from one sample sequenced in a study of T cells in Graves' hyperthyroidism and ophthalmopathy. There were TCR beta CDR3 regions amplified from RNA transcripts. First-round RT-PCR targeting the TCR CDR3 was performed with the HTBI primer set. TCRdb re-called the multiplex PCR reads with MiXCR, one entry per CDR3 protein. The sample has around 540,000 distinct CDR3 sequences, 16% seen once. Sequenced sample: blood. These receptors originate from a woman in her 30s with Graves' ophthalmopathy.

The chain combines TRBV20-1 with TRBJ1-4; D gene uncertain. Per the germline V gene, CDR1 is DFQATT and CDR2 is SNEGSKA (reference sequence). This CDR3 region has 15 residues. Trimming shortened V by 4 bases and J by 7 bases, and 19 bases separated the two germline ends. The CDR3 protein is CSATDPGWSSEKLFF. CDR3 sequence (DNA): TGCAGTGCTACCGACCCGGGTTGGAGTTCTGAAAAACTGTTTTTT.

The table lists this clonotype with many counts. J is TRBJ2-7 and V is TRBV18; D is possibly TRBD1 (5 bases). The CDR3 has 13 amino acids. V lost 2 bases and J lost 6, with 11 bases in between. CDR1 KGHSH and CDR2 LQKENI come from the germline V gene. CDR3 DNA: TGTGCCAGCTCACCAGGGATTGGGGCCGAGCAGTACTTC. Protein: CASSPGIGAEQYF.

The table lists this clonotype with many counts. The chain has TRBV2 and TRBJ2-1; a weak D match, TRBD2 (6 bases). Germline V gene lookup returns CDR1 SNHLY and CDR2 FYNNEI. V was shortened by 2 bases and J by 6 bases, with 14 bases between the two germline ends. This CDR3 comprises 15 residues. CDR3 loop: CASSEMRGNFNEQFF. The CDR3 bases are TGTGCCAGCAGTGAAATGCGGGGAAATTTCAATGAGCAGTTCTTC.

The V and J genes are TRBV27 and TRBJ2-7; TRBD1 matches 8 bases. CDR3 length equals 14 residues. Trimming removed 4 bases from V and 5 bases from J; junction bases left unmatched: 7. The V gene's germline CDR1 is MNHEY and CDR2 SMNVEV (reference sequence). The CDR3 is CASSSWDRSHEQYF. As DNA, the CDR3 is TGTGCCAGCAGTTCGTGGGACAGGAGTCACGAGCAGTACTTC.

This clonotype was observed a handful of times. This chain joins TRBV5-1 and TRBJ2-1; TRBD2 aligns across 9 bases. J was trimmed by 5 bases and V by 0 bases; bases with no gene match: 3. This CDR3 comprises 15 residues. Per the germline V gene, CDR1 is SGHRS and CDR2 is YFSETQ. This CDR3 reads CASSLGPSGDNEQFF. CDR3 DNA: TGCGCCAGCAGCTTGGGGCCTAGCGGGGACAATGAGCAGTTCTTC.

The chain combines TRBV2 with TRBJ2-5; D is unclear. Trimming shortened V by 6 bases and J by 3 bases, and 8 bases separated the two germline ends. The CDR3 sequence is 12 residues long. Germline CDR1 SNHLY, CDR2 FYNNEI. The CDR3 region has the DNA TGTGCCAGCAGAGGCATGGAAGAGACCCAGTACTTC. Protein product: CASRGMEETQYF.

This clonotype has at least ten counts. The chain combines TRBV20-1 with TRBJ2-1, with D possibly matching TRBD1 (6 bases). The V gene's germline CDR1 is DFQATT and CDR2 SNEGSKA (reference sequence). The CDR3 is 14 residues long. The V and J ends lost 8 bases and 5 bases respectively, with 19 bases between them. Here the CDR3 DNA reads TGCAGTTGGGGGCAGGGAGATTTCAACAATGAGCAGTTCTTC. This translates into CSWGQGDFNNEQFF.

The gene calls are TRBV6-5 and TRBJ2-1; 10 bases align to TRBD2. Germline V lookup: CDR1 MNHEY, CDR2 SVGAGI. The CDR3 totals 15 residues. V was pared by 0 bases and J by 7 bases, with 3 bases of the junction left unmatched. CDR3 in DNA: TGTGCCAGCAGTTACTCGGTGGGACTAGCGAATGAGCAGTTCTTC. Protein: CASSYSVGLANEQFF.

The CDR3 DNA sequence: TGTGCCAGCAATAACGGGATGAACACTGAAGCTTTCTTT. Translated: CASNNGMNTEAFF. The chain carries TRBV9 and TRBJ1-1; D is unresolved. Germline V gene sequence: CDR1 SGDLS, CDR2 YYNGEE. This CDR3 is built from 13 residues. Trimming stripped 6 bases from V and 0 bases from J, with 9 bases between. The entire variable domain, with the rest obtained from reference TRBV9 and TRBJ1-1, is as follows: DSGVTQTPKHLITATGQRVTLRCSPRSGDLSVYWYQQSLDQGLQFLIQYYNGEERAKGNILERFSAQQFPDLHSELNLSSLELGDSALYFCASNNGMNTEAFFGQGTRLTVV.